This is a list of T cell receptor beta chains from one sample in a study of T cell responses to AZD1222 COVID-19 vaccine. Generated by immunoSEQ multiplex PCR, the TCRdb table keeps only in-frame clones and is missing some. Among 130,000 to 150,000 clones listed, roughly 88% were seen once. The sequencing here drew on peripheral blood, taken 28 days after the second dose of the MenACWY control vaccine. The receptors shown here come from an adult who received the MenACWY meningococcal vaccine as a control. CDR3s include the opening cysteine and the closing phenylalanine or tryptophan. A D gene is named only where the DNA matches it firmly. The size of a clone is reported for some rows only, either as once, few or many, or as a class for expanded clones.

d_call	clone_size	j_call	v_call	cdr3_aa	cdr3_nt
TRBD2	NA	TRBJ2-1	TRBV28	CASSLLLAGGDNEQFF	TGTGCCAGCAGTTTGCTACTAGCGGGAGGGGACAATGAGCAGTTCTTC
NA	NA	TRBJ2-1	TRBV6-6	CASSRLAGKNGEQFF	TGTGCCAGCTCGAGGCTAGCTGGGAAGAATGGTGAGCAGTTCTTC
NA	NA	TRBJ2-7	TRBV27	CASSSDRQRARYEQYF	TGTGCCAGCAGTTCCGACCGCCAGCGGGCCAGGTACGAGCAGTACTTC
NA	NA	TRBJ2-7	TRBV18	CASSPGSHEQYF	TGTGCCAGCTCCCCAGGTTCCCACGAGCAGTACTTC
NA	once	TRBJ2-3	TRBV7-9	CASSPGVRGADTQYF	TGTGCCAGCAGCCCTGGAGTGAGGGGCGCAGATACGCAGTATTTT
NA	NA	TRBJ1-1	TRBV19	CASSTQPSTASTEAFF	TGTGCCAGTAGTACCCAACCTTCGACAGCTAGCACTGAAGCTTTCTTT
TRBD2	NA	TRBJ2-5	TRBV7-2	CASSIQRGEETQYF	TGTGCCAGCAGCATCCAGCGGGGGGAAGAGACCCAGTACTTC
NA	NA	TRBJ1-2	TRBV27	CASSPPVVGLHPNYGYTF	TGTGCCAGCAGTCCCCCGGTAGTGGGGCTTCATCCTAACTATGGCTACACCTTC
NA	NA	TRBJ2-3	TRBV7-2	CASSSSITDTQYF	TGTGCCAGCAGCTCCTCGATCACAGATACGCAGTATTTT
NA	once	TRBJ2-2	TRBV4-3	CASSQGPITGELFF	TGCGCCAGCAGCCAAGGGCCGATCACCGGGGAGCTGTTTTTT
NA	NA	TRBJ1-1	TRBV19	CASSMSITPEAFF	TGTGCCAGTAGTATGTCCATTACTCCTGAAGCTTTCTTT
NA	NA	TRBJ1-1	TRBV14	CASSLVQGYPRIF	TGTGCCAGCAGCCTAGTACAGGGTTATCCGCGCATCTTT
NA	NA	TRBJ2-2	TRBV4-3	CASSQTSTGKPTGELFF	TGCGCCAGCAGCCAGACCAGTACAGGGAAGCCTACCGGGGAGCTGTTTTTT
NA	NA	TRBJ2-1	TRBV7-6	CASSSTYNEQFF	TGTGCCAGCAGCTCTACCTACAATGAGCAGTTCTTC
NA	NA	TRBJ2-5	TRBV10-3	CAAGFKETQYF	TGTGCCGCAGGGTTTAAAGAGACCCAGTACTTC
NA	NA	TRBJ1-2	TRBV5-6	CASSFSRTGYTF	TGTGCCAGCAGCTTCTCAAGGACTGGCTACACCTTC
NA	once	TRBJ2-1	TRBV5-1	CASSMSTTAYNEQFF	TGCGCCAGCAGCATGTCGACTACCGCCTACAATGAGCAGTTCTTC
TRBD2	NA	TRBJ2-7	TRBV7-2	CASSIRLAGGTSYEQYF	TGTGCCAGCAGCATACGACTAGCGGGGGGTACCTCCTACGAGCAGTACTTC
NA	NA	TRBJ2-2	TRBV4-3	CASSQDLGYSTGELFF	TGCGCCAGCAGCCAAGATCTAGGCTACTCTACCGGGGAGCTGTTTTTT
NA	NA	TRBJ2-1	TRBV6-5	CASSYFSGRNRIQFF	TGTGCCAGCAGTTACTTCTCGGGTCGGAACCGCATCCAGTTCTTC
NA	NA	TRBJ1-1	TRBV28	CASSLGGAADTEAFF	TGTGCCAGCAGTTTGGGCGGGGCTGCTGACACTGAAGCTTTCTTT
TRBD1	NA	TRBJ1-4	TRBV18	CASSLGRGNEKLFF	TGTGCCAGCTCACTTGGCAGGGGGAATGAAAAACTGTTTTTT
TRBD2	NA	TRBJ2-3	TRBV6-4	CASVAGGLTDTQYF	TGTGCCAGTGTAGCGGGAGGACTAACAGATACGCAGTATTTT
TRBD1	few	TRBJ1-6	TRBV5-6	CASSRSNRGGSPLHF	TGTGCCAGCAGCCGTTCGAACAGGGGTGGGTCACCCCTCCACTTT
NA	NA	TRBJ1-6	TRBV19	CASSRSEDNNSPLHF	TGTGCCAGTAGTAGATCAGAGGATAACAATTCACCCCTCCACTTT
NA	NA	TRBJ1-6	TRBV3-1/TRBV3-2	CASSRDTMNSPLHF	TGTGCCAGCAGCCGGGACACTATGAATTCACCCCTCCACTTT
NA	NA	TRBJ1-1	TRBV5-1	CASSWQAGNTEAFF	TGCGCCAGCAGTTGGCAGGCGGGAAACACTGAAGCTTTCTTT
NA	NA	TRBJ1-4	TRBV7-9	CASSLTENEKLFF	TGTGCCAGCAGCCTGACAGAGAATGAAAAACTGTTTTTT
NA	NA	TRBJ2-1	TRBV7-3	CASNQGTNNEQFF	TGTGCCAGCAACCAGGGGACTAACAATGAGCAGTTCTTC
TRBD2	NA	TRBJ2-1	TRBV18	CASSRGLAGAFEQFF	TGTGCCAGCTCCCGCGGACTAGCGGGAGCCTTTGAGCAGTTCTTC
NA	NA	TRBJ1-2	TRBV14	CASSQDIGISNYGYTF	TGTGCCAGCAGCCAGGACATCGGCATTTCTAACTATGGCTACACCTTC
NA	NA	TRBJ2-7	TRBV6-1	CASSAPGSGARTYEQYF	TGTGCCAGCAGTGCCCCGGGCTCGGGGGCGCGGACCTACGAGCAGTACTTC
NA	NA	TRBJ1-1	TRBV5-1	CASSLGTSRWTEAFF	TGCGCCAGCAGCTTGGGTACATCACGGTGGACTGAAGCTTTCTTT
TRBD1	NA	TRBJ1-2	TRBV3-1/TRBV3-2	CASTPRPGQGKPYGYTF	TGTGCCAGCACTCCACGCCCCGGACAGGGTAAACCCTATGGCTACACCTTC
NA	NA	TRBJ2-7	TRBV5-1	CASSLGQSYEQYF	TGCGCCAGCAGCCTGGGCCAATCCTACGAGCAGTACTTC
TRBD2	NA	TRBJ2-3	TRBV19	CASSTPSGRAGTQYF	TGTGCCAGTAGTACGCCTAGCGGGAGGGCCGGGACGCAGTATTTT
NA	NA	TRBJ1-4	TRBV4-2	CASSQERSRGAIGIVGKLFF	TGTGCCAGCAGCCAAGAACGGTCGAGGGGGGCCATTGGTATAGTAGGAAAACTGTTTTTT
NA	NA	TRBJ2-3	TRBV27	CASRAAPSPHTQYF	TGTGCCAGCAGAGCCGCCCCTTCACCCCATACGCAGTATTTT
TRBD1	NA	TRBJ2-7	TRBV2	CAVTGGAYEQYF	TGTGCCGTGACAGGGGGCGCGTACGAGCAGTACTTC
TRBD1	NA	TRBJ1-1	TRBV5-1	CASSSGQGGTEAFF	TGCGCCAGCAGCTCTGGACAGGGCGGCACTGAAGCTTTCTTT
NA	NA	TRBJ2-7	TRBV9	CASSVGGAGNEQYF	TGTGCCAGCAGCGTAGGAGGGGCAGGGAACGAGCAGTACTTC
NA	NA	TRBJ2-1	TRBV6-5	CASSVASPAYNEQFF	TGTGCCAGCAGCGTAGCTAGCCCAGCCTACAATGAGCAGTTCTTC
TRBD1	NA	TRBJ1-2	TRBV19	CASRIPSGGNGYTF	TGTGCCAGTAGGATACCCTCAGGGGGGAATGGCTACACCTTC
NA	NA	TRBJ1-5	TRBV28	CASSPYRSGQPQHF	TGTGCCAGCAGTCCTTACCGGTCGGGGCAGCCCCAGCATTTT
TRBD1	NA	TRBJ1-6	TRBV6-1	CASSEAGQGGSPLHF	TGTGCCAGCAGTGAAGCGGGACAGGGGGGTTCACCCCTCCACTTT
TRBD1	once	TRBJ1-5	TRBV18	CASSPPRQGSQPQHF	TGTGCCAGCTCACCTCCGAGACAGGGGAGTCAGCCCCAGCATTTT